The 5 T cell receptor beta chains listed next were all sequenced from one sample in a study of PD-1 blockade in classical Hodgkin lymphoma. Profiling relied on immunoSEQ multiplex PCR, and the TCRdb table lists in-frame clones only, not all of them. Of 110,000 or so clones listed, around 89% are singletons. Every patient had relapsed following autologous stem cell transplantation, and cohorts differed in brentuximab vedotin exposure. The sequenced sample was peripheral blood mononuclear cells (PBMCs), obtained before the second cycle of nivolumab. These receptors all come from a human donor with classical Hodgkin lymphoma.

The sample holds one count of this clone. This sequence joins TRBV19 and TRBJ1-5; D might be TRBD1 (5 bases). The CDR3 loop spans 13 amino acids. Germline values: CDR1 LNHDA, CDR2 SQIVND (reference sequence). Trimming pared 3 bases from V and 5 bases from J, leaving 8 bases between. CDR3 residues: CASSIRGDQPQHF. The CDR3 DNA sequence: TGTGCCAGTAGTATTAGAGGGGATCAGCCCCAGCATTTT.

This sequence joins TRBV2 and TRBJ2-1, with 14 bases aligning to TRBD2. Germline CDR1 SNHLY, CDR2 FYNNEI. The CDR3 is 17 residues long. Germline trimming cut 6 bases from V and 3 bases from J; bases unmatched to any gene: 7. The CDR3 here is CASRATSGRANYNEQFF. Here the CDR3 DNA reads TGTGCCAGCAGGGCGACTAGCGGGAGGGCCAACTACAATGAGCAGTTCTTC.

The chain employs TRBV5-1 and TRBJ2-2; a possible D gene is TRBD2 (5 bases). V was clipped by 3 bases and J by 0 bases, with 9 bases between them. Germline V gives CDR1 SGHRS, CDR2 YFSETQ. The CDR3 length is 15 residues. CDR3 protein: CASSSGLTNTGELFF. Written as DNA, the CDR3 is TGCGCCAGCAGCTCAGGACTCACGAACACCGGGGAGCTGTTTTTT.

This chain links TRBV27 with TRBJ1-1, with D perhaps TRBD1 (6 bases). Germline assignment: CDR1 MNHEY and CDR2 SMNVEV (reference sequence). The CDR3 covers 14 residues. The ends were cut back, 6 bases at V and 0 bases at J, with 11 bases in the middle. CDR3 sequence: CASSPGTMNTEAFF. Written as DNA, the CDR3 is TGTGCCAGCAGCCCAGGGACAATGAACACTGAAGCTTTCTTT.

The chain couples TRBV6-5 to TRBJ1-2; perhaps TRBD1 as D (5 bases). Trimming stripped 0 bases from V and 5 bases from J, with 13 bases between. CDR3 length equals 15 residues. Germline-derived CDR1 and CDR2 are MNHEY and SVGAGI. CDR3 nucleotides: TGTGCCAGCAGTTACTCTGGAACGAAGGGGTATGGCTACACCTTC. Its translation is CASSYSGTKGYGYTF.